The next 8 T cell receptor beta chains were all read from a single sample in a study of T cell repertoires in cytomegalovirus infection. TCRdb passed the reads through MiXCR, listing each CDR3 protein once. Found here are fewer than 550,000 distinct CDR3 sequences, roughly 31% of them singletons; the top ten hold approximately 13%. The specimen was PBMCs. These receptors came from a human donor in good health (CMV status not recorded). Some clones in this sample may be carry-over from other donors' samples.

This chain connects TRBV9 to TRBJ2-1, with 11 bases matching TRBD2. The CDR3 covers 19 residues. The V gene's germline CDR1 is SGDLS and CDR2 YYNGEE. J lost 0 bases, V lost 0 bases, and 8 bases had no gene match. CDR3 residues: CASSVAEGLAGISYNEQFF. As DNA, the CDR3 is TGTGCCAGCAGCGTAGCAGAAGGACTAGCGGGCATCTCCTACAATGAGCAGTTCTTC.

For the CDR3, the DNA is TGTGCCAGCAGTGAAGCTTGGGATTACGAGCAGTACTTC. It specifies CASSEAWDYEQYF. The chain uses TRBV6-1 and TRBJ2-7; no clear D gene. CDR1 and CDR2 from the germline V gene are MNHNS and SASEGT. Trimming shortened V by 0 bases and J by 4 bases, and 7 bases separated the two germline ends. This CDR3 has 13 residues.

This clonotype was seen a handful of times. V and J are TRBV28 and TRBJ2-1; 12 bases are a match to TRBD2. Germline V lookup: CDR1 MDHEN, CDR2 SYDVKM. J lost 4 bases, V lost 7 bases, and 11 bases had no gene match. The CDR3 loop spans 17 amino acids. The CDR3 spells CASTPRDTSGGYNEQFF. The CDR3 nucleotides are TGTGCCAGCACCCCCCGAGATACTAGCGGGGGGTACAATGAGCAGTTCTTC.

The genes are TRBV4-3 and TRBJ2-5; D unclear. Germline V lookup: CDR1 LGHNA, CDR2 YSLEER. Trimming took off 0 bases at V and 1 base at J, with 12 bases between the two ends. The CDR3 totals 16 residues. The CDR3 is CASSQDRLNSQETQYF. In nucleotides, the CDR3 is TGCGCCAGCAGCCAAGACAGGCTCAACTCCCAAGAGACCCAGTACTTC.

The rearrangement links TRBV28 to TRBJ2-5; D is ambiguous. Trimming removed 3 bases from V and 2 bases from J, with 7 bases in between. Germline values: CDR1 MDHEN, CDR2 SYDVKM. The CDR3 is made up of 13 amino acids. The CDR3 is CASSFDHQETQYF. DNA for the CDR3: TGTGCCAGCAGTTTCGACCATCAAGAGACCCAGTACTTC.

The V call is TRBV12-3 or TRBV12-4, the J call TRBJ1-4, with D possibly being TRBD1 (5 bases). This CDR3 spans 14 amino acids. The V end was cut by 4 bases, the J end by 7 bases, with 13 bases between. CDR3 in DNA: TGTGCCAGCAGTTCGGGGGTGCGTAGTGAAAAACTGTTTTTT. Encoded protein: CASSSGVRSEKLFF.

The chain is built from TRBV27 and TRBJ1-4; D possibly corresponds to TRBD1 (5 bases). Trimming removed 5 bases from V and 6 bases from J, with 16 bases in between. Germline V CDR1 and CDR2: MNHEY, SMNVEV (reference sequence). This CDR3 spans 15 amino acids. Here the CDR3 DNA reads TGTGCCAGCAGTCCAAGGCGGGGGTGGGATGAAAAACTGTTTTTT. Translated, it gives CASSPRRGWDEKLFF.

This clonotype was counted a few times. V is TRBV6-2 or TRBV6-3 and J is TRBJ2-7; D ambiguous. The CDR3 runs 14 residues. Trimming shortened V by 8 bases and J by 1 base, and 15 bases separated the two germline ends. Per the germline V gene, CDR1 is MNHEY and CDR2 is SVGEGT. The CDR3 is CASLGSVGSYEQYF. CDR3 coding DNA: TGTGCCAGCCTAGGGTCTGTCGGGTCCTACGAGCAGTACTTC.